These T cell receptor beta chains were read from a single sample in a study of shared clonotypes between healthy human individuals. This table comes from immunoSEQ multiplex PCR, and its TCRdb copy is limited to in-frame clones, with some not included. The table lists some 550,000 clones, almost 97% of them singletons, with less than 0.065% in the top ten. Material for sequencing was naive CD4+ T cells sorted from blood. These receptors were collected from a woman in her 30s in good health. The CDR3 runs from the conserved cysteine through the conserved F or W. The D gene is left open where the match is weak. A row's size may be missing; if present it is once, few, many or a size class.

v_call	d_call	j_call	clone_size	cdr3_aa	cdr3_nt
TRBV6-5	TRBD1	TRBJ1-6	NA	CASSSTGGSPLHF	TGTGCCAGCAGTTCCACAGGGGGCTCACCCCTCCACTTT
TRBV12-5	TRBD1	TRBJ2-7	NA	CARGRDRGLYEQYF	TGTGCTAGGGGAAGGGACAGGGGGCTCTACGAGCAGTACTTC
TRBV7-8	NA	TRBJ2-3	NA	CASRESTDTQYF	TGTGCCAGCAGGGAAAGCACAGATACGCAGTATTTT
TRBV7-9	NA	TRBJ1-1	NA	CASSQQGVNTEAFF	TGTGCCAGCAGCCAACAGGGCGTGAACACTGAAGCTTTCTTT
TRBV7-9	NA	TRBJ2-7	NA	CASSAGTGAAYEQYF	TGTGCCAGCAGCGCCGGGACGGGAGCAGCCTACGAGCAGTACTTC
TRBV28	NA	TRBJ2-5	once	CASSLNGRFRFGEKDSVQTQYF	TGTGCCAGCAGTCTTAACGGGCGCTTTAGGTTTGGAGAAAAGGATTCTGTACAGACCCAGTACTTC
TRBV28	NA	TRBJ1-5	NA	CASSLWALRDTNQPQHF	TGTGCCAGCAGTTTATGGGCCCTCCGGGACACAAATCAGCCCCAGCATTTT
TRBV30	NA	TRBJ1-6	NA	CAWSASPAGFNSPLHF	TGTGCCTGGAGTGCCTCCCCCGCCGGGTTTAATTCACCCCTCCACTTT
TRBV5-4	TRBD2	TRBJ2-1	NA	CASRRLGGGDKDEQFF	TGTGCCAGCAGAAGACTGGGCGGGGGGGACAAGGATGAGCAGTTCTTC
TRBV7-9	NA	TRBJ2-2	NA	CASSLGLLPDTGELFF	TGTGCCAGCAGCTTAGGTCTCCTCCCGGACACCGGGGAGCTGTTTTTT
TRBV29-1	NA	TRBJ2-5	NA	CSVDTQGQETQYF	TGCAGCGTGGACACTCAGGGCCAAGAGACCCAGTACTTC
TRBV5-4	TRBD2	TRBJ2-5	once	CASSLILAGGHETQYF	TGTGCCAGCAGCTTGATCCTAGCGGGAGGTCATGAGACCCAGTACTTC
TRBV6-4	TRBD1	TRBJ2-5	NA	CASSISDREDQETQYF	TGTGCCAGCAGTATATCGGACAGGGAAGATCAAGAGACCCAGTACTTC
TRBV28	TRBD1	TRBJ1-5	NA	CASRLGTGGVNQPQHF	TGTGCCAGCAGACTAGGGACAGGGGGGGTCAATCAGCCCCAGCATTTT
TRBV28	NA	TRBJ2-1	NA	CASSYRSNEQFF	TGTGCCAGCAGTTACCGATCCAATGAGCAGTTCTTC
TRBV5-1	NA	TRBJ2-7	NA	CASSGSGTAYEQYF	TGCGCCAGCAGCGGCTCCGGGACTGCCTACGAGCAGTACTTC
TRBV6-1	NA	TRBJ2-5	NA	CASGRTEFKTQYF	TGTGCCAGCGGCCGAACGGAGTTTAAGACCCAGTACTTC
TRBV5-1	NA	TRBJ2-3	once	CASSLADLSTQYF	TGCGCCAGCAGCTTGGCCGACTTAAGTACGCAGTATTTT
TRBV18	TRBD2	TRBJ2-7	NA	CASSPSGINSYEQYF	TGTGCCAGCTCCCCTAGCGGGATTAACTCCTACGAGCAGTACTTC
TRBV7-2	NA	TRBJ1-2	NA	CASSLNGVRGYTF	TGTGCCAGCAGCTTAAATGGGGTTAGGGGCTACACCTTC
TRBV2	NA	TRBJ2-6	NA	CASSLKGGGSGANVLTF	TGTGCCAGCAGTTTAAAAGGGGGAGGGTCTGGGGCCAACGTCCTGACTTTC
TRBV10-2	NA	TRBJ2-1	NA	CASTPTRGNEQFF	TGCGCCAGCACCCCGACCAGGGGCAATGAGCAGTTCTTC
TRBV28	TRBD1	TRBJ2-7	NA	CASSDGQGDFHEQYF	TGTGCCAGCAGCGACGGACAGGGCGACTTCCACGAGCAGTACTTC
TRBV4-1	NA	TRBJ1-5	NA	CASRRTGTNQPQHF	TGCGCCAGCAGACGAACAGGGACCAATCAGCCCCAGCATTTT
TRBV5-1	NA	TRBJ2-7	NA	CASSLNTVGRRSSYEQYF	TGCGCCAGCAGCTTGAATACGGTAGGACGCAGGAGCTCCTACGAGCAGTACTTC
TRBV30	NA	TRBJ1-1	NA	CAWNKQGNTEAFF	TGTGCCTGGAACAAACAGGGGAACACTGAAGCTTTCTTT
TRBV18	NA	TRBJ1-1	NA	CASSIRDRMNTEAFF	TGTGCCAGCTCAATAAGAGACAGGATGAACACTGAAGCTTTCTTT
TRBV28	NA	TRBJ1-5	NA	CASSLWGTQQPQHF	TGTGCCAGCAGTTTATGGGGGACCCAGCAGCCCCAGCATTTT
TRBV10-2	TRBD1	TRBJ1-2	NA	CASRARDRGRRLGYTF	TGCGCCAGCAGGGCCCGGGACAGGGGGCGCAGGTTAGGCTACACCTTC
TRBV7-9	TRBD2	TRBJ2-3	NA	CASSPGTSGSTDTQYF	TGTGCCAGCAGCCCGGGGACTAGCGGCAGCACAGATACGCAGTATTTT
TRBV5-1	NA	TRBJ2-1	NA	CASSSPSGISKYNEQFF	TGCGCCAGCAGCTCCCCGAGCGGCATTTCTAAGTACAATGAGCAGTTCTTC
TRBV25-1	TRBD2	TRBJ2-1	NA	CASSEYASGRANEQFF	TGTGCCAGCAGTGAATATGCTAGCGGGAGGGCCAATGAGCAGTTCTTC
TRBV5-1	NA	TRBJ1-1	NA	CASSLVGRGNTEAFF	TGCGCCAGCAGCTTGGTTGGTCGGGGAAACACTGAAGCTTTCTTT
TRBV18	NA	TRBJ2-2	NA	CASSPRSSGELFF	TGTGCCAGCTCACCACGGTCCTCCGGGGAGCTGTTTTTT
TRBV13	NA	TRBJ2-7	NA	CASSLGVGYEQYF	TGTGCCAGCAGCTTAGGGGTAGGCTACGAGCAGTACTTC
TRBV18	TRBD1	TRBJ1-5	NA	CASSRNDRGVDQPQHF	TGTGCCAGCTCCCGAAATGACAGGGGGGTAGATCAGCCCCAGCATTTT
TRBV11-1	NA	TRBJ2-7	NA	CASSLQGPYEQYF	TGTGCCAGCAGTCTACAGGGTCCCTACGAGCAGTACTTC
TRBV7-9	NA	TRBJ1-2	NA	CASSPTPGQTFYGYTF	TGTGCCAGCAGCCCCACCCCGGGGCAGACTTTCTATGGCTACACCTTC
TRBV2	TRBD1	TRBJ2-5	NA	CASSGQGRRTQYF	TGTGCCAGCAGCGGACAGGGCCGCCGGACCCAGTACTTC
TRBV7-8	TRBD2	TRBJ2-7	NA	CASSFMTSGSYEQYF	TGTGCCAGCAGCTTCATGACTAGCGGGAGTTACGAGCAGTACTTC
TRBV5-1	TRBD2	TRBJ2-5	once	CATSKGGETQETQYF	TGCGCCACCAGCAAGGGAGGGGAGACGCAAGAGACCCAGTACTTC
TRBV2	TRBD1	TRBJ1-1	NA	CASSENGAGGNTEAFF	TGTGCCAGCAGTGAGAACGGGGCAGGGGGGAACACTGAAGCTTTCTTT
TRBV2	NA	TRBJ1-5	NA	CASNSYNQPQHF	TGTGCCAGCAACAGCTACAATCAGCCCCAGCATTTT
TRBV29-1	TRBD1	TRBJ1-1	NA	CSVDGGQLNTEAFF	TGCAGCGTTGATGGGGGACAGTTGAACACTGAAGCTTTCTTT
TRBV30	NA	TRBJ1-5	NA	CAWSATADQPQHF	TGTGCCTGGAGTGCGACAGCTGATCAGCCCCAGCATTTT
TRBV19	TRBD1	TRBJ2-7	once	CASAKDRSNPYEQYF	TGTGCCAGTGCGAAGGACAGGTCGAACCCCTACGAGCAGTACTTC
TRBV5-1	NA	TRBJ2-3	NA	CASSLGRTDTQYF	TGCGCCAGCAGCTTGGGACGCACAGATACGCAGTATTTT
TRBV7-3	TRBD1	TRBJ2-1	NA	CASSPGTGVHEQFF	TGTGCCAGCAGCCCCGGGACAGGGGTCCATGAGCAGTTCTTC
TRBV18	NA	TRBJ1-1	NA	CASSPGPVGEAFF	TGTGCCAGCTCACCTGGGCCCGTGGGTGAAGCTTTCTTT
TRBV29-1	NA	TRBJ2-5	NA	CSVELARFGYQETQYF	TGCAGCGTCGAGTTAGCTAGATTCGGCTACCAAGAGACCCAGTACTTC
TRBV14	TRBD1	TRBJ1-5	NA	CASSHRGRGRQPQHF	TGTGCCAGCAGCCACCGGGGCAGGGGGAGGCAGCCCCAGCATTTT
TRBV7-9	NA	TRBJ1-3	NA	CASSLVWSGGNTIYF	TGTGCCAGCAGCTTAGTATGGAGCGGTGGAAACACCATATATTTT
TRBV28	NA	TRBJ1-3	NA	CASSPFRGSGNTIYF	TGTGCCAGCAGTCCCTTCAGGGGATCTGGAAACACCATATATTTT
TRBV28	NA	TRBJ2-7	NA	CASSLFLQYEQYF	TGTGCCAGCAGTTTATTCCTGCAATACGAGCAGTACTTC
TRBV7-8	TRBD1	TRBJ2-2	once	CASNQQGADTGELFF	TGTGCCAGCAACCAACAGGGGGCCGACACCGGGGAGCTGTTTTTT
TRBV10-2	NA	TRBJ2-6	NA	CASTHSSGANVLTF	TGCGCCAGCACCCATTCCTCTGGGGCCAACGTCCTGACTTTC
TRBV11-2	NA	TRBJ2-1	NA	CASSPGTLGAGDEQFF	TGTGCCAGCAGCCCCGGGACTCTGGGGGCGGGCGATGAGCAGTTCTTC
TRBV5-6	TRBD1	TRBJ1-4	NA	CASRKQGVNEKLFF	TGTGCCAGCAGGAAACAGGGGGTTAATGAAAAACTGTTTTTT
TRBV28	TRBD1	TRBJ2-2	NA	CASTLPFGGTGRTGELFF	TGTGCCAGCACCCTCCCCTTCGGTGGGACAGGAAGAACCGGGGAGCTGTTTTTT